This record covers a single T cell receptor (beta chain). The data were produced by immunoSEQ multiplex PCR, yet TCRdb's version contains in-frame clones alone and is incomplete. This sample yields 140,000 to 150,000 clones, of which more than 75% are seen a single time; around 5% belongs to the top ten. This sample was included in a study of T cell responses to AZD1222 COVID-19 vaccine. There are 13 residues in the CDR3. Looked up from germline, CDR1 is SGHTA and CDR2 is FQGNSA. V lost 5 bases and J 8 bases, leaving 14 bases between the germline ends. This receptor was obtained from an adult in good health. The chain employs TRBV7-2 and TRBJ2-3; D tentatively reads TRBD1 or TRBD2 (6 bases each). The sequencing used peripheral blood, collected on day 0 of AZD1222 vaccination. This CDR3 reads CASSGGGTGTQYF. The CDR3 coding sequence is TGTGCCAGCAGCGGAGGGGGGACGGGTACGCAGTATTTT.